This T cell receptor (beta chain) was obtained from a study of blood T cell repertoires in COVID-19. Generated by immunoSEQ multiplex PCR, the TCRdb table keeps only in-frame clones and is missing some. This table has a few hundred thousand clones, around 86% appearing once. The length of the CDR3 is 13 residues. V was clipped by 2 bases and J by 7 bases, with 9 bases between them. The germline CDR1 and CDR2 sequences are SGDLS and YYNGEE. The sequencing input was peripheral blood. V is TRBV9 and J is TRBJ2-2; TRBD2 might be the D (5 bases). This TCR was recovered from a man between 35 and 55 years old who had recovered from COVID-19. The CDR3 region is CASSVDLFGELFF. CDR3 in DNA: TGTGCCAGCAGCGTGGACTTGTTCGGGGAGCTGTTTTTT.